This is a list of T cell receptor beta chains from one sample in a study of cytomegalovirus exposure and HLA in healthy donors. Libraries were prepared by immunoSEQ multiplex PCR; TCRdb keeps only in-frame clonotypes and omits some of them. The data show fewer than 120,000 clones, around 80% seen once. The material sequenced was PBMCs. The origin of the receptors is a man aged 25-45 years in good health and CMV-seropositive. Both conserved end residues are part of each CDR3. The order of the fields is D gene, J gene, V gene, clone size, CDR3 protein, CDR3 DNA. D genes are given only for firm matches. Expanded clones are given a class, and other clones once, few, many or no size at all.

d_call: -
j_call: TRBJ1-2
v_call: TRBV28
clone_size: -
cdr3_aa: CATAFAFNYGYTF
cdr3_nt: TGTGCCACTGCGTTCGCCTTTAACTATGGCTACACCTTC

d_call: -
j_call: TRBJ2-5
v_call: TRBV7-3
clone_size: -
cdr3_aa: CASSSSVQETQYF
cdr3_nt: TGTGCCAGCAGCTCCTCTGTCCAAGAGACCCAGTACTTC

d_call: -
j_call: TRBJ1-2
v_call: TRBV10-2
clone_size: few
cdr3_aa: CASSEGGWGYGYTF
cdr3_nt: TGCGCCAGCAGTGAGGGGGGCTGGGGCTATGGCTACACCTTC

d_call: -
j_call: TRBJ1-3
v_call: TRBV10-3
clone_size: -
cdr3_aa: CAISFDRRTSGNTIYF
cdr3_nt: TGTGCCATCAGCTTTGACAGGCGAACCTCTGGAAACACCATATATTTT

d_call: TRBD2
j_call: TRBJ2-3
v_call: TRBV5-1
clone_size: -
cdr3_aa: CASSSVPGLAGGRPDTQYF
cdr3_nt: TGCGCCAGCAGCTCCGTCCCGGGACTAGCGGGGGGGCGGCCAGATACGCAGTATTTT

d_call: TRBD1
j_call: TRBJ2-2
v_call: TRBV7-3
clone_size: -
cdr3_aa: CASSLDRGPWELFF
cdr3_nt: TGTGCCAGCAGCTTGGACAGGGGCCCGTGGGAGCTGTTTTTT

d_call: TRBD1
j_call: TRBJ1-3
v_call: TRBV28
clone_size: once
cdr3_aa: CASSFPQGVTGNTIYF
cdr3_nt: TGTGCCAGCAGTTTTCCACAGGGGGTCACTGGAAACACCATATATTTT

d_call: -
j_call: TRBJ1-3
v_call: TRBV18
clone_size: -
cdr3_aa: CASSPAWLISGNTIYF
cdr3_nt: TGTGCCAGCTCACCAGCCTGGCTGATCTCTGGAAACACCATATATTTT

d_call: -
j_call: TRBJ1-3
v_call: TRBV29-1
clone_size: -
cdr3_aa: CSVEAGIHSGNTIYF
cdr3_nt: TGCAGCGTTGAAGCAGGGATCCACTCTGGAAACACCATATATTTT

d_call: TRBD2
j_call: TRBJ2-1
v_call: TRBV4-2
clone_size: -
cdr3_aa: CASSQSTTGGPHEQFF
cdr3_nt: TGTGCCAGCAGCCAAAGTACAACGGGGGGGCCCCATGAGCAGTTCTTC

d_call: -
j_call: TRBJ1-1
v_call: TRBV10-3
clone_size: -
cdr3_aa: CAITAGGPNTEAFF
cdr3_nt: TGTGCCATCACTGCGGGGGGCCCGAACACTGAAGCTTTCTTT

d_call: -
j_call: TRBJ1-1
v_call: TRBV9
clone_size: -
cdr3_aa: CASSLQGGTEAFF
cdr3_nt: TGTGCCAGCAGCTTACAGGGAGGGACTGAAGCTTTCTTT

d_call: -
j_call: TRBJ2-1
v_call: TRBV6-1
clone_size: -
cdr3_aa: CASSEEYTQEQFF
cdr3_nt: TGTGCCAGCAGTGAGGAGTACACTCAAGAGCAGTTCTTC

d_call: -
j_call: TRBJ1-1
v_call: TRBV16
clone_size: -
cdr3_aa: CASSQGGAGETEAFF
cdr3_nt: TGTGCCAGCAGTCAAGGCGGGGCCGGGGAAACTGAAGCTTTCTTT

d_call: -
j_call: TRBJ2-7
v_call: TRBV27
clone_size: -
cdr3_aa: CASSSVARSYEQYF
cdr3_nt: TGTGCCAGCAGCTCTGTAGCGCGGTCCTACGAGCAGTACTTC

d_call: TRBD1
j_call: TRBJ1-2
v_call: TRBV19
clone_size: -
cdr3_aa: CASNSGQGDGYTF
cdr3_nt: TGTGCCAGTAACTCGGGACAGGGGGACGGCTACACCTTC

d_call: TRBD2
j_call: TRBJ2-3
v_call: TRBV10-3
clone_size: -
cdr3_aa: CAISTGTSGGGTDTQYF
cdr3_nt: TGTGCCATCAGCACCGGGACTAGCGGGGGGGGCACAGATACGCAGTATTTT

d_call: -
j_call: TRBJ2-7
v_call: TRBV6-4
clone_size: -
cdr3_aa: CASSNLSWDTSYEQYF
cdr3_nt: TGTGCCAGCAGTAATCTTTCCTGGGACACATCCTACGAGCAGTACTTC

d_call: -
j_call: TRBJ2-7
v_call: TRBV28
clone_size: -
cdr3_aa: CATKDYFYEQYF
cdr3_nt: TGTGCCACTAAGGACTACTTCTACGAGCAGTACTTC

d_call: TRBD1
j_call: TRBJ2-5
v_call: TRBV7-9
clone_size: -
cdr3_aa: CASSLVGGQALNF
cdr3_nt: TGTGCCAGCAGCTTAGTTGGAGGACAGGCCTTAAACTTC

d_call: TRBD2
j_call: TRBJ2-3
v_call: TRBV19
clone_size: -
cdr3_aa: CASSIAGGTDTQYF
cdr3_nt: TGTGCCAGTAGTATAGCGGGGGGTACAGATACGCAGTATTTT

d_call: TRBD1
j_call: TRBJ2-2
v_call: TRBV5-4
clone_size: -
cdr3_aa: CASSLNRGLNTGELFF
cdr3_nt: TGTGCCAGCAGCCTCAACAGGGGGCTTAACACCGGGGAGCTGTTTTTT

d_call: -
j_call: TRBJ1-2
v_call: TRBV6-5
clone_size: -
cdr3_aa: CASSYQGGSYYGYTF
cdr3_nt: TGTGCCAGCAGTTACCAAGGAGGGAGTTACTATGGCTACACCTTC

d_call: TRBD1
j_call: TRBJ1-2
v_call: TRBV6-5
clone_size: -
cdr3_aa: CASSRQGLLNYGYTF
cdr3_nt: TGTGCCAGCAGCCGACAGGGTCTCCTTAACTATGGCTACACCTTC

d_call: -
j_call: TRBJ2-1
v_call: TRBV9
clone_size: -
cdr3_aa: CASSVVPEGEQFF
cdr3_nt: TGTGCCAGCAGCGTAGTCCCCGAGGGTGAGCAGTTCTTC

d_call: TRBD2
j_call: TRBJ2-1
v_call: TRBV5-1
clone_size: few
cdr3_aa: CASSFGAGGRDEQFF
cdr3_nt: TGCGCCAGCAGCTTTGGAGCGGGGGGAAGGGATGAGCAGTTCTTC

d_call: -
j_call: TRBJ2-1
v_call: TRBV9
clone_size: once
cdr3_aa: CASSPRSGNEQFF
cdr3_nt: TGTGCCAGCAGCCCCCGATCAGGCAATGAGCAGTTCTTC

d_call: TRBD1
j_call: TRBJ2-3
v_call: TRBV7-9
clone_size: -
cdr3_aa: CASTETGLEYF
cdr3_nt: TGTGCCAGCACCGAGACAGGGCTGGAGTATTTT

d_call: TRBD1
j_call: TRBJ2-5
v_call: TRBV7-9
clone_size: -
cdr3_aa: CASSLATGVGETQYF
cdr3_nt: TGTGCCAGCAGCTTAGCGACAGGGGTCGGAGAGACCCAGTACTTC

d_call: -
j_call: TRBJ1-5
v_call: TRBV28
clone_size: -
cdr3_aa: CASSFSYRSNQPQHF
cdr3_nt: TGTGCCAGCAGTTTCAGTTACAGATCCAATCAGCCCCAGCATTTT

d_call: TRBD2
j_call: TRBJ2-2
v_call: TRBV10-2
clone_size: -
cdr3_aa: CATRLAGNTGELFF
cdr3_nt: TGCGCCACCCGACTAGCGGGGAACACCGGGGAGCTGTTTTTT

d_call: TRBD2
j_call: TRBJ2-5
v_call: TRBV2
clone_size: few
cdr3_aa: CASSEPSGGAGRTQYF
cdr3_nt: TGTGCCAGCAGTGAACCTAGCGGGGGGGCCGGCAGGACCCAGTACTTC

d_call: TRBD1
j_call: TRBJ1-4
v_call: TRBV7-2
clone_size: -
cdr3_aa: CASSGQTGPNEKLFF
cdr3_nt: TGTGCCAGCAGCGGACAGACAGGGCCTAATGAAAAACTGTTTTTT

d_call: TRBD1
j_call: TRBJ2-2
v_call: TRBV11-3
clone_size: -
cdr3_aa: CASSLAQGAGELFF
cdr3_nt: TGTGCCAGCAGCTTAGCCCAGGGGGCCGGGGAGCTGTTTTTT

d_call: -
j_call: TRBJ1-1
v_call: TRBV19
clone_size: -
cdr3_aa: CASTVNTEAFF
cdr3_nt: TGTGCCAGTACCGTCAACACTGAAGCTTTCTTT

d_call: -
j_call: TRBJ2-7
v_call: TRBV7-2
clone_size: -
cdr3_aa: CASRLGRLSTYEQYF
cdr3_nt: TGTGCCAGCAGACTAGGTCGCCTTTCGACCTACGAGCAGTACTTC

d_call: -
j_call: TRBJ1-2
v_call: TRBV28
clone_size: -
cdr3_aa: CASGRYGYTF
cdr3_nt: TGTGCCAGCGGGCGCTATGGCTACACCTTC

d_call: -
j_call: TRBJ1-1
v_call: TRBV7-9
clone_size: few
cdr3_aa: CASSLNLGGTEAFF
cdr3_nt: TGTGCCAGCAGCTTAAACCTGGGGGGCACTGAAGCTTTCTTT

d_call: -
j_call: TRBJ1-5
v_call: TRBV28
clone_size: -
cdr3_aa: CASSKGRDGGQPQHF
cdr3_nt: TGTGCCAGCAGTAAGGGGAGGGATGGGGGGCAGCCCCAGCATTTT

d_call: -
j_call: TRBJ1-3
v_call: TRBV21-1
clone_size: -
cdr3_aa: CASSERGFRDPSGNTIYF
cdr3_nt: TGTGCCAGCAGCGAAAGGGGATTTAGGGATCCCTCTGGAAACACCATATATTTT

d_call: -
j_call: TRBJ2-5
v_call: TRBV18
clone_size: -
cdr3_aa: CASSPDLHVRETQYF
cdr3_nt: TGTGCCAGCTCACCAGATTTACACGTACGAGAGACCCAGTACTTC

d_call: -
j_call: TRBJ1-4
v_call: TRBV10-3
clone_size: few
cdr3_aa: CAISEFRGANEKLFF
cdr3_nt: TGTGCCATCAGTGAGTTTCGGGGGGCTAATGAAAAACTGTTTTTT

d_call: -
j_call: TRBJ1-1
v_call: TRBV7-9
clone_size: -
cdr3_aa: CASTMGPGGVNTEAFF
cdr3_nt: TGTGCCAGCACCATGGGCCCCGGCGGGGTGAACACTGAAGCTTTCTTT

d_call: TRBD1
j_call: TRBJ1-4
v_call: TRBV5-1
clone_size: once
cdr3_aa: CASSPGTGGEKLFF
cdr3_nt: TGCGCCAGCAGTCCCGGGACAGGGGGCGAAAAACTGTTTTTT

d_call: -
j_call: TRBJ1-1
v_call: TRBV27
clone_size: few
cdr3_aa: CASRGFGDWTEAFF
cdr3_nt: TGTGCCAGCAGGGGGTTCGGGGATTGGACTGAAGCTTTCTTT

d_call: -
j_call: TRBJ1-4
v_call: TRBV6-5
clone_size: -
cdr3_aa: CASSSGFVTNEKLFF
cdr3_nt: TGTGCCAGCAGTTCGGGGTTTGTTACTAATGAAAAACTGTTTTTT

d_call: -
j_call: TRBJ2-7
v_call: TRBV5-1
clone_size: -
cdr3_aa: CASSLNPGRAYEQYF
cdr3_nt: TGCGCCAGCAGCTTAAACCCGGGCAGGGCGTACGAGCAGTACTTC

d_call: TRBD1
j_call: TRBJ2-5
v_call: TRBV27
clone_size: -
cdr3_aa: CASSLATGSWGETQYF
cdr3_nt: TGTGCCAGCAGTTTAGCGACAGGGTCGTGGGGGGAGACCCAGTACTTC

d_call: TRBD1
j_call: TRBJ1-6
v_call: TRBV5-1
clone_size: few
cdr3_aa: CASSPGQGSYNSPLHF
cdr3_nt: TGCGCCAGCAGCCCTGGACAGGGTTCTTACAATTCACCCCTCCACTTT

d_call: -
j_call: TRBJ1-2
v_call: TRBV11-2
clone_size: -
cdr3_aa: CASSGGGLNYGYTF
cdr3_nt: TGTGCCAGCAGCGGAGGAGGGCTCAACTATGGCTACACCTTC

d_call: -
j_call: TRBJ2-2
v_call: TRBV19
clone_size: -
cdr3_aa: CASSSVAGELFF
cdr3_nt: TGTGCCAGTAGTTCCGTCGCCGGGGAGCTGTTTTTT

d_call: -
j_call: TRBJ2-1
v_call: TRBV13
clone_size: -
cdr3_aa: CASSFRDEQFF
cdr3_nt: TGTGCCAGCAGCTTCAGGGATGAGCAGTTCTTC

d_call: TRBD1
j_call: TRBJ1-2
v_call: TRBV11-1
clone_size: -
cdr3_aa: CASSVRQGASTNYGYTF
cdr3_nt: TGTGCCAGCAGCGTAAGACAGGGGGCGTCGACTAACTATGGCTACACCTTC

d_call: TRBD1
j_call: TRBJ2-7
v_call: TRBV10-3
clone_size: once
cdr3_aa: CAIRTGTYEQYF
cdr3_nt: TGTGCCATCAGGACAGGGACCTACGAGCAGTACTTC

d_call: TRBD2
j_call: TRBJ2-2
v_call: TRBV4-3
clone_size: -
cdr3_aa: CASSHDAGGTGELFF
cdr3_nt: TGCGCCAGCAGCCACGACGCCGGGGGGACCGGGGAGCTGTTTTTT

d_call: -
j_call: TRBJ2-5
v_call: TRBV28
clone_size: -
cdr3_aa: CASKPPGARTANQETQYF
cdr3_nt: TGTGCCAGCAAGCCCCCCGGTGCCAGGACAGCCAACCAAGAGACCCAGTACTTC

d_call: TRBD2
j_call: TRBJ2-2
v_call: TRBV19
clone_size: -
cdr3_aa: CASSSFGGTEYTGELFF
cdr3_nt: TGTGCCAGTAGTTCCTTCGGGGGGACGGAATACACCGGGGAGCTGTTTTTT

d_call: TRBD1
j_call: TRBJ2-1
v_call: TRBV7-9
clone_size: -
cdr3_aa: CASSRGTGAFYNEQFF
cdr3_nt: TGTGCCAGCAGCCGCGGGACAGGGGCGTTCTACAATGAGCAGTTCTTC